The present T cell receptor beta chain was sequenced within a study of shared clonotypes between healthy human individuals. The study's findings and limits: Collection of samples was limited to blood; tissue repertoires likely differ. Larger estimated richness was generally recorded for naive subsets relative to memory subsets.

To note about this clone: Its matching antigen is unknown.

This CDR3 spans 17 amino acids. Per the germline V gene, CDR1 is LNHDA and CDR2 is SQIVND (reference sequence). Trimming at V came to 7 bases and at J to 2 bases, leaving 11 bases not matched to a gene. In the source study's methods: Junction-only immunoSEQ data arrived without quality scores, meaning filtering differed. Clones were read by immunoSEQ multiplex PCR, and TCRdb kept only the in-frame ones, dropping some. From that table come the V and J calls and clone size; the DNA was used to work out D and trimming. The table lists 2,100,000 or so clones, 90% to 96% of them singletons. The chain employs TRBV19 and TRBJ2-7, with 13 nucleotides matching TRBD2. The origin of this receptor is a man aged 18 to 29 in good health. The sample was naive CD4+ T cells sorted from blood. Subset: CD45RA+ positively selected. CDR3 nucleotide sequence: TGTGCCAGTACCAACGGAGGACTAGCGGGGGATACCTACGAGCAGTACTTC. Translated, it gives CASTNGGLAGDTYEQYF.